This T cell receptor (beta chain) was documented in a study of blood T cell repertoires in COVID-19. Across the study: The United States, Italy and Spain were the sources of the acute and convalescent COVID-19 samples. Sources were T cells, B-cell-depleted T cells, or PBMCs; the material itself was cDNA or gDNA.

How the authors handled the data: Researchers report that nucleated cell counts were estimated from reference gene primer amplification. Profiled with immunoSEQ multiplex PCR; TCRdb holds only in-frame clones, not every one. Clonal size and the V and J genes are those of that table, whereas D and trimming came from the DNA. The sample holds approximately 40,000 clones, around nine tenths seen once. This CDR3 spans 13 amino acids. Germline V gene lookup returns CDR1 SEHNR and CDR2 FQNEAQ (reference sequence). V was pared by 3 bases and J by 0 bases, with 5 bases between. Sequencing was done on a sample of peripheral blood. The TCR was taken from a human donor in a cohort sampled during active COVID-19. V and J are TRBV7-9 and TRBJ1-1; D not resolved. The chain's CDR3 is CASSFPMNTEAFF. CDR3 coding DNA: TGTGCCAGCAGCTTCCCCATGAACACTGAAGCTTTCTTT.